This T cell receptor (beta chain) was sequenced in a study of blood T cell repertoires in COVID-19. Germline V lookup: CDR1 LGHNT, CDR2 FRNRAP. Trimming took off 9 bases at V and 4 bases at J, with 10 bases between the two ends. The CDR3 spans 12 residues. Assay: immunoSEQ multiplex PCR; the TCRdb copy retains only in-frame clones and omits some. The sample consists of approximately 93,000 clones, 74% of them appearing once. The sequence was obtained from a man in his 70s with COVID-19, enrolled during active disease. The chain combines TRBV12-5 with TRBJ2-1; perhaps TRBD1 as D (6 bases). What was sequenced was peripheral blood. CDR3 bases: TGTGCTAGCCAGGGGCAGTACAATGAGCAGTTCTTC. The encoded protein is CASQGQYNEQFF.